This T cell receptor beta chain was profiled in a study of cytomegalovirus exposure and HLA in healthy donors. The study, taken as a whole, reports: Later work found most CMV-associated TCR beta chains apparently HLA-restricted. Altogether, 164 TCR beta chains were recorded as cytomegalovirus-associated. As was reported, the classifier diagnosed cytomegalovirus status with high specificity and sensitivity. Researchers reported in a later analysis that common viral pathogens appeared linked to several top clusters.

Primers included in the PCR were 60 Vbeta and 13 Jbeta primers. Sequencing used immunoSEQ multiplex PCR; TCRdb keeps in-frame clones, though not all of them. This table holds roughly 98,000 clones, over 60% found once. A word on this clone: Its antigen is currently unknown.

This CDR3 comprises 16 residues. CDR1 is ENHRY, CDR2 SYGVKD, per germline. The V segment lost 3 bases and the J segment 9 bases; nucleotides outside the gene matches: 9. The TCR comes from a female donor in good health and CMV-seronegative. The specimen sequenced was PBMCs. V gene TRBV10-3 combines with J gene TRBJ1-6; 9 positions agree with TRBD1. DNA of the CDR3: TGTGCCATCAGTGATTCCTCCGGGACAGGGAGTTCACCCCTCCACTTT. Protein sequence: CAISDSSGTGSSPLHF.